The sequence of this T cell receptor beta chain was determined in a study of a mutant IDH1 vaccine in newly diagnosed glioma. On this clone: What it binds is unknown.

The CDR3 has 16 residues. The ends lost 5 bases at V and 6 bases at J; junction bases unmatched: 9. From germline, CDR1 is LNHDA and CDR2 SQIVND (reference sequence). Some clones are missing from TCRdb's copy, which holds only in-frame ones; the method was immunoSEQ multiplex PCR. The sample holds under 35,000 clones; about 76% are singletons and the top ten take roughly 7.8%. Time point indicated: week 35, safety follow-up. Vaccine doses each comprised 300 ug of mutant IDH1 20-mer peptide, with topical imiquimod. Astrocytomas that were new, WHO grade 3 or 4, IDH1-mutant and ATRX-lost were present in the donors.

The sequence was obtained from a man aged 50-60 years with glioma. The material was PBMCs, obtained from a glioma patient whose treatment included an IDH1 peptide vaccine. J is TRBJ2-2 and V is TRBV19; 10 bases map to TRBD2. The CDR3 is CASSWRLAGVPGELFF. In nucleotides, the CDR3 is TGTGCCAGTAGTTGGCGGCTAGCGGGAGTACCCGGGGAGCTGTTTTTT.